Here is one TCR beta chain with its context. Its cognate antigen is unknown. This CDR3 contains 11 residues. Trimming left V 3 bases short and J 9 bases short, with 8 bases between. The germline gives CDR1 DFQATT, CDR2 SNEGSKA (reference sequence). These data belong to a study of cytomegalovirus exposure and HLA in healthy donors. Study-wide points: The listing of 150 to 200 TCR beta chains classed them as cytomegalovirus-associated.

Only in-frame clones appear in the TCRdb table, and some are missing; sequencing was by immunoSEQ multiplex PCR. This sample carries approximately 190,000 clones, 80% to 90% of them seen once, and the ten largest clones take about an eighth. Sequencing input: PBMCs. The rearrangement uses TRBV20-1 and TRBJ2-2; D remains ambiguous. The sequence was obtained from a woman in her thirties in good health and CMV-seropositive. The CDR3 DNA reads as TGCAGTGCTAGGAGAACGAGGGAGCTGTTTTTT. It is translated as CSARRTRELFF.